This is a list of T cell receptor beta chains from one sample in a study of blood T cell repertoires in COVID-19. Profiled with immunoSEQ multiplex PCR; TCRdb holds only in-frame clones, not every one. The sample holds roughly 380,000 clones, 89% seen once. Sample: peripheral blood. The receptors come from a woman aged 55 to 70 with COVID-19, enrolled during active disease. CDR3s include the opening cysteine and the closing phenylalanine or tryptophan. D genes are given only for firm matches. Clone size, where shown, is once, few, many, or a class for clones that have expanded.

j_call d_call v_call clone_size cdr3_aa cdr3_nt
TRBJ1-2 . TRBV6-5 . CASSYSQGPSRGYTF TGTGCCAGCAGTTACTCACAGGGCCCCTCGCGGGGCTACACCTTC
TRBJ2-5 TRBD2 TRBV24-1 . CATRAGGPREETQYF TGTGCCACCAGGGCGGGGGGCCCTAGGGAAGAGACCCAGTACTTC
TRBJ1-4 . TRBV28 . CASHPRQDNEKLFF TGTGCCAGCCATCCCCGACAGGATAATGAAAAACTGTTTTTT
TRBJ1-1 . TRBV29-1 . CSLGGTPEPEAFF TGCAGCCTCGGAGGCACACCCGAGCCTGAAGCTTTCTTT
TRBJ1-2 . TRBV10-3 . CAISPQGLDYTF TGTGCCATCAGTCCCCAGGGTTTAGACTACACCTTC
TRBJ1-2 TRBD1 TRBV5-1 . CASSLAWGQVDNYGYTF TGCGCCAGCAGCTTGGCCTGGGGACAGGTTGATAACTATGGCTACACCTTC
TRBJ1-5 . TRBV6-1 once CASSEPFEGGNQPQHF TGTGCCAGCAGCGAACCATTTGAAGGGGGCAATCAGCCCCAGCATTTT
TRBJ2-1 TRBD2 TRBV14 . CASSRPAGRYNEQFF TGTGCCAGCAGCCGGCCAGCGGGGCGCTACAATGAGCAGTTCTTC
TRBJ1-3 . TRBV3-1/TRBV3-2 . CASSQGHSGNTIYF TGTGCCAGCAGCCAAGGACACTCTGGAAACACCATATATTTT
TRBJ2-7 . TRBV6-6 . CASSYEGMYEQYF TGTGCCAGCAGTTACGAGGGAATGTACGAGCAGTACTTC
TRBJ2-1 . TRBV5-8 . CASSLDRGTYNEQFF TGTGCCAGCAGCTTGGATCGGGGAACCTACAATGAGCAGTTCTTC
TRBJ1-5 . TRBV28 . CASRFRGYGNQPQHF TGTGCCAGCAGGTTCAGGGGATATGGCAATCAGCCCCAGCATTTT
TRBJ1-5 . TRBV19 . CASSIAGGAWSNQPQHF TGTGCCAGTAGTATAGCGGGGGGGGCTTGGAGCAATCAGCCCCAGCATTTT
TRBJ2-2 TRBD1 TRBV7-9 once CASRRTGGRTGELFF TGTGCCAGCAGACGGACAGGGGGCAGGACCGGGGAGCTGTTTTTT
TRBJ2-6 TRBD1 TRBV19 . CASSIGRGQSGANVLTF TGTGCCAGTAGTATTGGCAGGGGGCAATCGGGGGCCAACGTCCTGACTTTC
TRBJ2-1 TRBD2 TRBV7-3 . CASSLKASGGQRQFF TGTGCCAGCAGCTTAAAGGCTAGCGGGGGGCAGAGGCAGTTCTTC
TRBJ1-1 TRBD1 TRBV7-6 . CASSFGTGGTNTEAFF TGTGCCAGCAGCTTCGGGACAGGGGGCACGAACACTGAAGCTTTCTTT
TRBJ1-2 . TRBV20-1 . CSAKIGGYTF TGCAGTGCTAAAATCGGGGGTTACACCTTC
TRBJ1-4 . TRBV3-1/TRBV3-2 . CASSQFDRLNEKLFF TGTGCCAGCAGCCAATTTGACAGATTGAATGAAAAACTGTTTTTT
TRBJ1-1 TRBD1 TRBV5-6 . CASSSTGTEAFF TGTGCCAGCAGCTCGACAGGGACTGAAGCTTTCTTT
TRBJ2-7 . TRBV7-8 . CASSSGLPYEQYF TGTGCCAGCAGCTCGGGTCTGCCCTACGAGCAGTACTTC
TRBJ1-3 . TRBV28 . CASSPSAAHAGNTIYF TGTGCCAGCAGCCCTTCGGCGGCCCATGCTGGAAACACCATATATTTT
TRBJ1-2 . TRBV4-2 . CASSQDTAGGYTF TGTGCCAGCAGCCAGGACACCGCCGGAGGCTACACCTTC
TRBJ1-5 . TRBV7-8 . CASSLEGQRRQPQHF TGTGCCAGCAGCTTAGAAGGACAGCGGCGGCAGCCCCAGCATTTT
TRBJ1-1 . TRBV5-4 . CASSRQPGLNTEAFF TGTGCCAGCAGCCGCCAACCGGGGTTGAACACTGAAGCTTTCTTT
TRBJ2-7 . TRBV27 . CASRTAIGVDEQYF TGTGCCAGCAGGACTGCTATCGGGGTTGACGAGCAGTACTTC